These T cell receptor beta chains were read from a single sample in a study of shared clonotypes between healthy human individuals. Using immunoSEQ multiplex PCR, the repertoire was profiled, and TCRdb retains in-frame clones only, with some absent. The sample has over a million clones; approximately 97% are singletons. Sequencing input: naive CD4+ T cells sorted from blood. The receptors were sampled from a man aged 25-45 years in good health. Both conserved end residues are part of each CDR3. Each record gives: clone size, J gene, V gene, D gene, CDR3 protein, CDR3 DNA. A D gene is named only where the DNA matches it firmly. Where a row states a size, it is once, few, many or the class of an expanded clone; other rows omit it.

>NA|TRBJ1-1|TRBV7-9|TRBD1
CASQGDITEAFF
TGTGCCAGTCAGGGGGATATCACTGAAGCTTTCTTT
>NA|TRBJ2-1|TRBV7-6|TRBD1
CASSRRQGATYNEQFF
TGTGCCAGCAGCCGAAGACAGGGGGCGACCTACAATGAGCAGTTCTTC
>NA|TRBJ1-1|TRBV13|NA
CASSLRGGNTEAFF
TGTGCCAGCAGCCTACGAGGGGGGAACACTGAAGCTTTCTTT
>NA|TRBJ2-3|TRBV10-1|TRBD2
CASRPGGSSTDTQYF
TGCGCCAGCAGGCCGGGAGGGAGCAGCACAGATACGCAGTATTTT
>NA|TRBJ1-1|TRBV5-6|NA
CASSDGPNTEAFF
TGTGCCAGCAGCGATGGACCGAACACTGAAGCTTTCTTT
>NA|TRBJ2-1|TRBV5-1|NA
CASSLHREEQFF
TGCGCCAGCAGCCTACACAGGGAAGAGCAGTTCTTC
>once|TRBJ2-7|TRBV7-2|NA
CASSLLVEQYF
TGTGCCAGCAGCTTATTGGTCGAGCAGTACTTC
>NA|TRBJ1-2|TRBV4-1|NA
CASSHRGLDYGYTF
TGCGCCAGCAGCCATCGGGGACTGGACTATGGCTACACCTTC
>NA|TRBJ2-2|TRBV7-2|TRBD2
CASRIPGLASTGELFF
TGTGCCAGCAGGATCCCGGGACTAGCCAGCACCGGGGAGCTGTTTTTT
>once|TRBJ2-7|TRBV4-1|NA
CASSPRTVTEQYF
TGCGCCAGCAGCCCAAGGACAGTTACGGAGCAGTACTTC
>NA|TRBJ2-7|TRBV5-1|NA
CASSLGQPSYEQYF
TGCGCCAGCAGCTTGGGACAGCCCTCCTACGAGCAGTACTTC
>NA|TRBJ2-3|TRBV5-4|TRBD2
CANSLAGGGTDTQYF
TGTGCCAACAGCTTGGCGGGAGGAGGCACAGATACGCAGTATTTT
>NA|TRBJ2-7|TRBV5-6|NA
CASSSGPVNYEQYF
TGTGCCAGCAGCTCGGGACCAGTAAACTACGAGCAGTACTTC
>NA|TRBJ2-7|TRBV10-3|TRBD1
CAIKVTTGGHEQYF
TGTGCCATCAAGGTTACGACAGGGGGACACGAGCAGTACTTC
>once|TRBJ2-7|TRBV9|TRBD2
CASSAGTAGYEQYF
TGTGCCAGCAGCGCGGGTACAGCGGGGTACGAGCAGTACTTC
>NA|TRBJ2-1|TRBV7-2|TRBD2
CASSLSLAGLGRDEQFF
TGTGCCAGCAGCTTATCACTAGCGGGCCTTGGCCGTGACGAGCAGTTCTTC
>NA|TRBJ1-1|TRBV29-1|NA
CSVEARGGNTEAFF
TGCAGCGTTGAAGCCCGGGGGGGGAACACTGAAGCTTTCTTT
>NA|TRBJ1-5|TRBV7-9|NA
CASSPPGSGNQPQHF
TGTGCCAGCAGCCCACCGGGATCGGGGAACCAGCCCCAGCATTTT
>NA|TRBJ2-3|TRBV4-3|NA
CASSHGLQGTDTQYF
TGCGCCAGCAGCCACGGACTCCAAGGCACAGATACGCAGTATTTT
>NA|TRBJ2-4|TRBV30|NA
CAWSVLGFAKNIQYF
TGTGCCTGGAGTGTACTAGGGTTTGCCAAAAACATTCAGTACTTC
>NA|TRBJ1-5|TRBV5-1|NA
CASSLEGVSNQPQHF
TGCGCCAGCAGCTTGGAAGGGGTGAGCAATCAGCCCCAGCATTTT
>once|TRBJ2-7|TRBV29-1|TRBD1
CSVLDRTTSYEQYF
TGCAGCGTACTGGACAGGACAACTTCCTACGAGCAGTACTTC
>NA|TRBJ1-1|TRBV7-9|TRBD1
CASSLGQGVGAFF
TGTGCCAGTTCTCTCGGACAGGGGGTAGGAGCTTTCTTT
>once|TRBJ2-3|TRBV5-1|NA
CASSPTTSGDTQYF
TGCGCCAGCAGCCCGACTACTTCAGGGGATACGCAGTATTTT
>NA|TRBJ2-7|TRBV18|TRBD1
CASSPYSGQGEEQYF
TGTGCCAGCTCACCATATTCGGGACAGGGCGAAGAGCAGTACTTC
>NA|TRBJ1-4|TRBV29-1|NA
CSVYLMQGSGEKLFF
TGCAGCGTTTATTTGATGCAGGGTTCGGGTGAAAAACTGTTTTTT
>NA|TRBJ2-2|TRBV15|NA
CATSTERANTGELFF
TGTGCCACCAGCACGGAACGAGCGAACACCGGGGAGCTGTTTTTT
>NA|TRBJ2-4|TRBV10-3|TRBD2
CASASGPSAKNIQYF
TGTGCCTCGGCTAGCGGCCCCTCCGCCAAAAACATTCAGTACTTC
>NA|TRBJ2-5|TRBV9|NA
CASSVAGDETQYF
TGTGCCAGCAGCGTTGCCGGGGACGAGACCCAGTACTTC
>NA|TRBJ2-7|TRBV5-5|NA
CASSKGTVYEQYF
TGTGCCAGCAGTAAAGGGACTGTCTACGAGCAGTACTTC
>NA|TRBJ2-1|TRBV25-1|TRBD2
CASSSGSGLAGFNEQFF
TGTGCCAGCAGTTCCGGCAGCGGACTAGCGGGATTCAATGAGCAGTTCTTC
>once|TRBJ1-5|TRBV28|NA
CASKLEGSFGNQPQHF
TGTGCCAGCAAATTGGAGGGGAGCTTTGGCAATCAGCCCCAGCATTTT
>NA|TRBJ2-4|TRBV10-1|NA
CASSESGPTKNIQYF
TGCGCCAGCAGTGAATCGGGACCCACCAAAAACATTCAGTACTTC
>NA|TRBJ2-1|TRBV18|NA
CASSPLISSYNEQFF
TGTGCCAGCTCACCACTGATAAGCTCCTACAATGAGCAGTTCTTC
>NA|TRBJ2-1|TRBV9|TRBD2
CASSLYGLADYLSSYNEQFF
TGTGCCAGCAGCCTTTACGGACTAGCGGACTACTTAAGCTCCTACAATGAGCAGTTCTTC
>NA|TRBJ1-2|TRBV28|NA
CASSLKGGGYTF
TGTGCCAGCAGTTTAAAGGGGGGCGGCTACACCTTC
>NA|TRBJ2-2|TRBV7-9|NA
CASSLPRGGPNTGELFF
TGTGCCAGCAGCTTACCCCGGGGAGGACCCAACACCGGGGAGCTGTTTTTT
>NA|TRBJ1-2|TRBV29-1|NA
CSVGSTTEPGYGYTF
TGCAGCGTTGGTTCTACGACAGAGCCAGGCTATGGCTACACCTTC
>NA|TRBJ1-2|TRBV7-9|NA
CASSLGLRYYGYTF
TGTGCCAGCAGCCTAGGACTAAGATACTATGGCTACACCTTC
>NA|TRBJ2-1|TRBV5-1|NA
CASSSTGDEQFF
TGCGCCAGCAGCTCCACAGGAGATGAGCAGTTCTTC
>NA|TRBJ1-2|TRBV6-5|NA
CASSQSTGGYGYTF
TGTGCCAGCAGTCAATCGACAGGAGGCTATGGCTACACCTTC
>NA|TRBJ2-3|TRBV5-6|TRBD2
CASSSPRGLAGADTQYF
TGTGCCAGCAGTTCCCCCCGGGGACTAGCGGGAGCTGATACGCAGTATTTT
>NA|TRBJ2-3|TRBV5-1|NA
CASKGWPDSTDTQYF
TGCGCCAGCAAGGGGTGGCCGGATAGCACAGATACGCAGTATTTT
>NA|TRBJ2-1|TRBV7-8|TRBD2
CASSDQLAGGRYNEQFF
TGTGCCAGCAGCGATCAGCTGGCGGGAGGCCGGTACAATGAGCAGTTCTTC
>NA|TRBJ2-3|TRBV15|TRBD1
CATSRDRTGEGTDTQYF
TGTGCCACCAGCAGAGACCGGACAGGGGAGGGCACAGATACGCAGTATTTT
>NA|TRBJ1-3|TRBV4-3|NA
CASSQDRGPESGNTIYF
TGCGCCAGCAGCCAAGATCGGGGGCCAGAGTCTGGAAACACCATATATTTT
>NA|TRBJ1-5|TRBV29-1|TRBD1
CSAKLAGGLNQPQHF
TGCAGCGCAAAGTTAGCAGGGGGTTTGAATCAGCCCCAGCATTTT
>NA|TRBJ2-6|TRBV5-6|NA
CASSLIARAGANVLTF
TGTGCCAGCAGCTTAATAGCCAGGGCTGGGGCCAACGTCCTGACTTTC
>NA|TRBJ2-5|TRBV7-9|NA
CASSKFTELGGLGQYF
TGTGCCAGCAGCAAATTTACGGAGTTAGGGGGTTTGGGCCAGTACTTC
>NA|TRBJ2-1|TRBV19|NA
CASSMGKNGILNEQFF
TGTGCCAGTAGTATGGGAAAGAACGGGATCTTGAATGAGCAGTTCTTC
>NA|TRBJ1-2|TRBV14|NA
CASSWGNYGYTF
TGTGCCAGCAGCTGGGGAAACTATGGCTACACCTTC
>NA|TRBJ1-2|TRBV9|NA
CASSVKAQSNYGYTF
TGTGCCAGCAGCGTAAAGGCCCAATCTAACTATGGCTACACCTTC
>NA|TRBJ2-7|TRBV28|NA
CASSILGQPEYEQYF
TGTGCCAGCAGCATATTAGGACAGCCCGAGTACGAGCAGTACTTC